The TCR beta chain described here comes from a study of shared clonotypes between healthy human individuals. Note on this clone: Its antigen is not identified.

For sorted subsets, about 190 ng DNA per replicate equaled some 27,000 T cell genomes. Libraries were prepared by immunoSEQ multiplex PCR; TCRdb keeps only in-frame clonotypes and omits some of them. The sample yields around 2.1 million clones, about 94% seen once. Study-level findings and limits: Though the depth was large, rarefaction showed that sorted-subset sequencing was incomplete. Among non-shared clonotypes, generation probabilities were lower than among those shared by all four donors.

Trimming removed 7 bases at V and 1 base at J, with 16 bases between. The CDR3 totals 15 residues. Germline lookup yields CDR1 LNHDA and CDR2 SQIVND (reference sequence). The sample consisted of naive CD4+ T cells sorted from blood. Subset defined: CD45RA+ positively selected. The gene calls are TRBV19 and TRBJ1-1, with a possible D match to TRBD1 (5 bases). The receptor was derived from a young man in good health. CDR3 protein: CASTPNDRPNTEAFF. The CDR3 nucleotides are TGTGCCAGTACTCCCAACGACAGACCGAACACTGAAGCTTTCTTT. Using reference TRBV19 and TRBJ1-1 for the parts outside the CDR3, the full variable domain is DGGITQSPKYLFRKEGQNVTLSCEQNLNHDAMYWYRQDPGQGLRLIYYSQIVNDFQKGDIAEGYSVSREKKESFPLTVTSAQKNPTAFYLCASTPNDRPNTEAFFGQGTRLTVV.